The 27 T cell receptor beta chains below come from one sample, sequenced in a study of blood T cell repertoires in COVID-19 (dated by TCRdb to 2018 to 2021). Library construction relied on the immunoSEQ multiplex PCR assay. As stored in TCRdb, this immuneACCESS dataset retains in-frame rearrangements with V and J assigned. A fraction of the clones does not appear; measured against another copy, unresolved V genes explain less than half of the discrepancy, and the remainder lacks a known reason. The sample table contains over 150,000 clones; only one count was recorded for roughly 80% of them. The top ten clonotypes cover around 1.5% of the sample. The sequencing sample was made of peripheral blood. Every receptor here comes from a man older than 75 with acute or convalescent COVID-19.

The chain joins TRBV24-1 to TRBJ1-5; D is unresolved. This CDR3 is 16 amino acids long. Trimming took off 5 bases at V and 5 bases at J, with 18 bases between the two ends. Germline CDR1 KGHDR, CDR2 SFDVKD. Written as DNA, the CDR3 is TGTGCCACCAGTGCTACTGGAGGCGGCTACGATCAGCCCCAGCATTTT. This encodes CATSATGGGYDQPQHF.

The chain carries TRBV11-3 and TRBJ2-3, with TRBD2 matching over 11 bases. Germline V gives CDR1 SGHNT, CDR2 YENEEA. CDR3 length: 16 amino acids. The ends lost 2 bases at V and 4 bases at J; junction bases unmatched: 5. This CDR3 reads CASSLSRLAGPDTQYF. The CDR3 DNA follows: TGTGCCAGCAGCTTATCCCGACTAGCGGGGCCAGATACGCAGTATTTT.

In its sample, this clone was seen many times. V usage is TRBV7-2 and J usage is TRBJ2-7; perhaps TRBD1 as D (7 bases). The CDR3 loop spans 16 amino acids. Germline assignment: CDR1 SGHTA and CDR2 FQGNSA. V was shortened by 2 bases and J by 2 bases, with 16 bases between the two germline ends. CDR3 DNA sequence: TGTGCCAGCAGCTTAAACCAGGGGGGACTCGCCTACGAGCAGTACTTC. Protein product: CASSLNQGGLAYEQYF.

This clone occurred once. The genes are TRBV6-5 and TRBJ1-1; 7 bases fit TRBD1. Trimming at V came to 6 bases and at J to 1 base, leaving 8 bases not matched to a gene. The CDR3 loop spans 15 amino acids. Germline CDR1 and CDR2: MNHEY and SVGAGI. CDR3 sequence: CASRMTNRGNTEAFF. The CDR3, as DNA: TGTGCCAGCAGGATGACAAACAGGGGGAACACTGAAGCTTTCTTT.

The J gene is TRBJ2-2, the V gene TRBV19; TRBD2 aligns across 8 bases. The germline gives CDR1 LNHDA, CDR2 SQIVND (reference sequence). CDR3 length: 14 amino acids. The junction had 6 bases not matched to a gene; V was cut back by 5 bases and J by 7 bases. The CDR3 coding sequence is TGTGCCAGTAGTGGGACTAGATGGTTCGGGGAGCTGTTTTTT. Its protein is CASSGTRWFGELFF.

The chain joins TRBV6-2 or TRBV6-3 to TRBJ1-5; 7 bases align to TRBD1. The CDR3 is made up of 17 amino acids. After removal of 0 bases from V and 7 bases from J, the junction contained 12 bases not matched to a gene. Germline assignment: CDR1 MNHEY and CDR2 SVGEGT. The chain's CDR3 is CASSYSSPGTARQPQHF. Written as DNA, the CDR3 is TGTGCCAGCAGTTACTCCTCCCCCGGGACAGCAAGACAGCCCCAGCATTTT.

The gene calls are TRBV7-3 and TRBJ2-2, with TRBD1 matching over 8 bases. V gave up 5 bases and J gave up 8 bases; unmatched junction bases: 10. The CDR3 has 15 residues. Germline CDR1 and CDR2: SGHTA and FQGTGA. CDR3 sequence: CASSPQGVRGGELFF. The CDR3 nucleotides are TGTGCCAGCAGCCCACAGGGGGTCCGGGGAGGGGAGCTGTTTTTT.

The V call is TRBV18, the J call TRBJ1-4; no clear D. Trimming pared 3 bases from V and 0 bases from J, leaving 8 bases between. The CDR3 length is 15 residues. Looked up from germline, CDR1 is KGHSH and CDR2 is LQKENI. As DNA, the CDR3 is TGTGCCAGCTCACCTGTTCAGTCAACTAATGAAAAACTGTTTTTT. Translated, it gives CASSPVQSTNEKLFF.

The chain links TRBV11-2 to TRBJ1-5; TRBD1 matches 7 bases. Germline V CDR1 and CDR2: SGHAT, FQNNGV. Germline trimming cut 2 bases from V and 2 bases from J; bases unmatched to any gene: 0. The CDR3 totals 14 residues. CDR3 loop: CASSLTGGNQPQHF. The DNA of the CDR3 is TGTGCCAGCAGCTTAACAGGGGGCAATCAGCCCCAGCATTTT.

The chain couples TRBV23-1 to TRBJ2-2, with TRBD1 identical over 12 bases. TRBV23-1 is noted as an ORF with a role that remains uncertain. Germline trimming cut 1 base from V and 0 bases from J; bases unmatched to any gene: 12. The CDR3 covers 21 residues. CDR3 residues: CASSQFSSGQGAPANTGELFF. The CDR3 bases are TGCGCCAGCAGTCAATTCTCGTCGGGACAGGGGGCCCCGGCGAACACCGGGGAGCTGTTTTTT.

The genes are TRBV6-6 and TRBJ1-4, with TRBD1 as a possible D gene (5 bases). The CDR3 is 15 amino acids. The germline CDR1 and CDR2 sequences are MNHNY and SVGAGI (reference sequence). V was trimmed by 5 bases and J by 0 bases, leaving 10 bases between them. The CDR3 is CASSMGGTTNEKLFF. For the CDR3, the DNA is TGTGCCAGCAGTATGGGGGGGACAACTAATGAAAAACTGTTTTTT.

J is TRBJ1-2 and V is TRBV29-1, with 7 bases fitting TRBD1. Germline V gives CDR1 SQVTM, CDR2 ANQGSEA. V shed 0 bases and J 7 bases; nucleotides not matched to a gene: 8. This CDR3 spans 14 amino acids. The DNA of the CDR3 is TGCAGCGTTGAAGAGAGGGGGCAAAGGGGTGGCTACACCTTC. It specifies CSVEERGQRGGYTF.

The chain combines TRBV25-1 with TRBJ2-7; D gene ambiguous. The CDR3 is made up of 13 amino acids. Trimming removed 3 bases at V and 0 bases at J, with 6 bases between. The germline CDR1 and CDR2 sequences are MGHDK and SYGVNS. CDR3 bases: TGTGCCAGCAGTGACCTTAGCTCCTACGAGCAGTACTTC. It codes for CASSDLSSYEQYF.

The J gene is TRBJ2-5, the V gene TRBV5-8; D is undetermined. Germline lookup yields CDR1 SGHTS and CDR2 YDEGEE. CDR3 length: 16 residues. V was shortened by 0 bases and J by 1 base, with 13 bases between the two germline ends. CDR3 protein: CASSLGNGGPQETQYF. CDR3 sequence (DNA): TGTGCCAGCAGCTTGGGGAATGGTGGGCCCCAAGAGACCCAGTACTTC.

This clone has a single count. The CDR3: CATSDHLSNTGELFF. The CDR3 DNA is TGTGCCACCAGTGACCACCTCAGTAACACCGGGGAGCTGTTTTTT. This chain links TRBV24-1 with TRBJ2-2; D gene uncertain. CDR3 length: 15 residues. Trimming removed 4 bases at V and 2 bases at J, with 10 bases between. Germline V gene sequence: CDR1 KGHDR, CDR2 SFDVKD.

The rearrangement links TRBV11-2 to TRBJ2-7; D is perhaps TRBD1 (6 bases). Deletions cut 0 bases from V and 2 bases from J, with 8 bases between. Germline-derived CDR1 and CDR2 are SGHAT and FQNNGV. This CDR3 contains 14 residues. The CDR3 nucleotides read TGTGCCAGCAGCTTAGACAGGGGTCCCTACGAGCAGTACGTC. Encoded protein: CASSLDRGPYEQYV.

This clone was seen more than once but under ten times. The chain couples TRBV3-1 (or the pseudogene TRBV3-2) to TRBJ2-5; possible D gene TRBD2, 6 bases. The CDR3 covers 14 residues. Germline values: CDR1 LGHDT, CDR2 YNNKEL (reference sequence). V was cut by 0 bases and J by 7 bases, with 12 bases left in between. CDR3 coding DNA: TGTGCCAGCAGCCAAGAGGGTAGGCGGGGGACCCAGTACTTC. It translates to CASSQEGRRGTQYF.

The chain couples TRBV11-2 to TRBJ2-3; D unresolved. The length of the CDR3 is 13 residues. V lost 5 bases to trimming and J lost 4 bases, with 10 bases between them. Per germline, CDR1 SGHAT and CDR2 FQNNGV. The CDR3 nucleotides read TGTGCCAGCAGCCTATCGAGGTCAGATACGCAGTATTTT. It yields the protein CASSLSRSDTQYF.

The chain couples TRBV7-2 to TRBJ2-3; 11 bases match TRBD2. With 8 bases clipped from V and 2 bases from J, the junction kept 6 bases outside the gene matches. CDR1 is SGHTA and CDR2 is FQGNSA in the germline V gene. The CDR3 contains 15 residues. CDR3 DNA: TGTGCCAGCTCCCTTAGCGGGGGGGCCACAGATACGCAGTATTTT. Protein product: CASSLSGGATDTQYF.

This chain uses TRBV5-5 with TRBJ1-2; D remains unclear. Trimming removed 0 bases at V and 8 bases at J, with 11 bases between. CDR1 SGHKS and CDR2 YYEKEE come from the germline V gene (reference sequence). The CDR3 extends over 13 amino acids. The CDR3 sequence is CASSLVVTRGYTF. CDR3 sequence (DNA): TGTGCCAGCAGCTTGGTTGTGACCAGGGGCTACACCTTC. The whole variable domain, remainder taken from reference TRBV5-5 and TRBJ1-2, is DAGVTQSPTHLIKTRGQQVTLRCSPISGHKSVSWYQQVLGQGPQFIFQYYEKEERGRGNFPDRFSARQFPNYSSELNVNALLLGDSALYLCASSLVVTRGYTFGSGTRLTVV.

V and J are TRBV7-8 and TRBJ1-5; 7 bases align to TRBD1. Germline-derived CDR1 and CDR2 are SGHVS and FQNEAQ. The ends lost 5 bases at V and 8 bases at J; junction bases unmatched: 6. The CDR3 is 13 residues long. CDR3 in amino acids: CASSLGQRKPQHF. Written as DNA, the CDR3 is TGTGCCAGCAGCCTGGGACAGCGTAAGCCCCAGCATTTT.

The CDR3 loop reads CASSYRVGEQYV. The CDR3 nucleotides are TGCGCCAGCAGTTACAGGGTCGGCGAGCAGTACGTC. The V and J genes are TRBV10-2 and TRBJ2-7, with D perhaps TRBD1 (6 bases). The CDR3 is 12 amino acids. Between the trimmed V and J ends, which lost 5 bases and 6 bases, there was a span of 11 bases. Germline V gives CDR1 WSHSY, CDR2 SAAADI.

Written as DNA, the CDR3 is TGTGCCAGCAGCCCGGACAGGGGGCATGGCTACACCTTC. Protein product: CASSPDRGHGYTF. V gene TRBV7-2 combines with J gene TRBJ1-2; 11 bases align to TRBD1. This CDR3 is built from 13 residues. Germline-derived CDR1 and CDR2 are SGHTA and FQGNSA. V dropped 5 bases and J dropped 6; count of bases not matched to a gene: 2.

The chain couples TRBV4-2 to TRBJ2-5, with 9 bases that match TRBD2. The CDR3 is made up of 20 amino acids. Unmatched junction bases numbered 14, after V lost 0 bases and J lost 0 bases. Germline CDR1 LGHNA, CDR2 YNFKEQ. As DNA, the CDR3 is TGTGCCAGCAGCCAAGAAGCAGCGGGGGGCCAGATACGGTACCAAGAGACCCAGTACTTC. Amino acids: CASSQEAAGGQIRYQETQYF.

This clone appeared once. This sequence joins TRBV7-8 and TRBJ1-5; 7 nucleotides match TRBD1. Germline V CDR1 and CDR2: SGHVS, FQNEAQ. V was pared by 5 bases and J by 7 bases, with 5 bases of the junction left unmatched. The CDR3 runs to 13 residues. This chain's CDR3 is CASSPDRAQPQHF. The CDR3 DNA follows: TGTGCCAGCAGCCCAGACAGGGCCCAGCCCCAGCATTTT.

The rearrangement joins TRBV19 to TRBJ1-4; no clear D gene. The germline gives CDR1 LNHDA, CDR2 SQIVND (reference sequence). V lost 7 bases and J lost 0, with 15 bases in between. This CDR3 spans 16 amino acids. The CDR3, as DNA: TGTGCCAGTAACCCGCGAGCGGCTGCAACTAATGAAAAACTGTTTTTT. Translating it yields CASNPRAAATNEKLFF.

This clone appeared a single time. CDR3 nucleotide sequence: TGTGCCAGCAGCGCAGGGGGAGGTCTGGAGACCCAGTACTTC. This sequence encodes CASSAGGGLETQYF. This rearrangement joins TRBV9 to TRBJ2-5, with a weak D call TRBD1 (7 bases). V was cut by 3 bases and J by 5 bases, with 14 bases left in between. Germline loops: CDR1 SGDLS, CDR2 YYNGEE. The CDR3 spans 14 residues.